This T cell receptor (beta chain) was sequenced in a study of T cell repertoires in cytomegalovirus infection. General study findings and limits: The study found HLA-C-restricted CMV-specific TCR beta clonotypes dominating the ex vivo response.

TCRdb re-called the reads through MiXCR, storing one row per CDR3 protein. The sample lists about 260,000 distinct CDR3 sequences, roughly 13% occurring once. This clonotype was recorded at least ten times. As yet, its antigen is unknown. The CDR3 totals 11 residues. Trimming removed 3 bases from V and 4 bases from J, with 3 bases in between. The sample was PBMCs. The TCR was taken from a human donor in good health (CMV status not recorded). Some clones in this sample may be carry-over from other donors' samples. The J gene is TRBJ1-2, the V gene TRBV12-3 or TRBV12-4; D not resolved. The CDR3 coding sequence is TGTGCCAGCAGTTTCAGCTATGGCTACACCTTC. Residues: CASSFSYGYTF.